One and the same sample provided the 10 T cell receptor beta chains below, sequenced in a study of CD8+ T cells in alopecia areata. Following extraction, RNA underwent reverse transcription to cDNA, which served as the sequencing template. TCRdb's table, derived via immunoSEQ multiplex PCR, lists solely in-frame clones and lacks some. The table lists under 9,000 clones, no singletons, with around 20% in the top ten. A panel of CD4, CD8alpha, NKG2D, NKG2ACE and other markers served to sort pooled cutaneous lymph node cells. Sequenced material: CD8+ T cells sorted from a lymph node. The receptors originated from a C3H/HeJ mouse with alopecia areata. The strain's MHC type: H2-k.

Ten or more counts support this clone. Gene names and germline refer to mouse. The read ends 4 residues shy of where the CDR3 ends; the end is completed using the germline J gene. The rearrangement joins TRBV19 to TRBJ2-1; possibly TRBD2 for D (5 bases). The CDR3 length is 13 residues. Germline loops: CDR1 FNHDT, CDR2 SITEND (reference sequence). CDR3 loop: CASSIVYWAEQFF. The sequenced part of the CDR3 DNA is TGTGCCAGCAGTATAGTTTACTGGGCT. Full variable domain (remainder filled in from reference TRBV19 and TRBJ2-1): GGIITQTPKFLIGQEGQKLTLKCQQNFNHDTMYWYRQDSGKGLRLIYYSITENDLQKGDLSEGYDASREKKSSFSLTVTSAQKNEMAVFLCASSIVYWAEQFFGPGTRLTVL.

This clone has a count of ten or more. The listed genes are named as in mouse. This CDR3 reads CASSDVGTGGSYEQYF. CDR3 DNA, as far as it was read: TGTGCCAGCAGTGATGTAGGGACTGGGGGGTCCTAT. The chain combines TRBV13-1 with TRBJ2-7; 12 bases agree with TRBD2. The read finishes 4 residues shy of the CDR3 end, and the germline J gene is used to complete it. Germline-derived CDR1 and CDR2 are NSHNY and SYGAGN. The CDR3 is made up of 16 amino acids. J gave up 1 base and V 0 bases, and 2 bases lay outside the gene matches.

This clone is medium-sized (0.01 to 0.1%) within its sample. Genes here carry mouse names. From the germline J gene comes the end of the CDR3, since the read stops 4 residues before it. The gene calls are TRBV3 and TRBJ2-5; D is perhaps TRBD2 (6 bases). Germline CDR1 SNHLY, CDR2 FYNGKV (reference sequence). The CDR3 runs 14 residues. The V end lost 2 bases, the J end lost 3 bases, and 9 bases lay between the germline ends. The CDR3 reads CASSLILGQDTQYF. The sequenced CDR3 bases are TGTGCCAGCAGCTTAATTCTGGGGCAAGAC.

A note on this clone: The gene names here belong to mouse. The read ends 4 residues early relative to the CDR3; the germline J gene fills the gap. This chain links TRBV13-2 with TRBJ2-1; the match to TRBD1 covers 10 bases. The length of the CDR3 is 15 residues. Looked up from germline, CDR1 is NNHNN and CDR2 is SYGAGS (reference sequence). The CDR3 loop is CASGDGTGVLAEQFF. CDR3 bases read: TGTGCCAGCGGTGACGGGACAGGGGTCTTGGCT.

This clone came up many times. The gene symbols are mouse symbols. The read falls 4 residues short of the CDR3 end, and the missing part is taken from the germline J gene. The chain joins TRBV13-3 to TRBJ2-5, with 8 bases fitting TRBD2. CDR1 and CDR2 (germline): NNHDY, SYVADS. The CDR3 loop spans 15 amino acids. After removal of 1 base from V and 1 base from J, the junction contained 2 bases not matched to a gene. CDR3 residues: CASSDPTGDQDTQYF. The covered CDR3 bases are TGTGCCAGCAGTGATCCGACTGGGGACCAAGAC.

Relative to its sample, this clone is medium-sized. Gene names refer to mouse genes. The CDR3 bases that were read are TGTGCCAGCAGTGATGAGGAGGGTTTGGACTCC. It encodes CASSDEEGLDS. The CDR3 as a whole reads CASSDEEGLDSDYTF. The J gene is TRBJ1-2, the V gene TRBV13-3; no definite D call. Read data end 4 residues before the CDR3 end; the end is taken from the germline J gene. V was cut by 0 bases and J by 3 bases, with 12 bases left in between. The CDR3 sequence is 15 residues long. Germline lookup yields CDR1 NNHDY and CDR2 SYVADS.

This clone has just a few counts. Mouse gene names and germline throughout. The read terminates 4 residues ahead of where the CDR3 ends, so the germline J gene completes it. V and J are TRBV13-2 and TRBJ2-4; a possible D gene is TRBD2 (5 bases). The ends were cut back, 4 bases at V and 0 bases at J, with 9 bases in the middle. Germline loops: CDR1 NNHNN, CDR2 SYGAGS (reference sequence). This CDR3 has 14 amino acids. The CDR3 DNA, read in part, is TGTGCCAGCGGTCCACTGGTTAGTCAAAAC. Amino acids: CASGPLVSQN. In full, the CDR3 reads CASGPLVSQNTLYF.

This clone is medium-sized (0.01 to 0.1%) by share. Any gene name here is a mouse gene name. The read falls 4 residues short of the CDR3 end, and the missing part is taken from the germline J gene. The rearrangement uses TRBV14 and TRBJ2-7; D is perhaps TRBD1 (5 bases). This CDR3 spans 12 amino acids. Germline CDR1 reads SGHDT; CDR2 reads FRDEAV. This CDR3 is CASSPDRYEQYF. CDR3 bases read: TGTGCCAGCAGCCCCGACAGATAT.

This clone was counted ten times or more. The genes are named according to mouse. Read data end 4 residues before the CDR3 end; the end is taken from the germline J gene. V and J are TRBV1 and TRBJ1-1; TRBD1 matches at 8 bases. V shed 0 bases and J 3 bases; nucleotides not matched to a gene: 3. Germline lookup yields CDR1 NSQYPW and CDR2 LRSPGD (reference sequence). The CDR3 has 15 residues. CDR3 region: CTCSADTGGDTEVFF. CDR3 DNA, as far as it was read: TGCACCTGCAGTGCAGATACAGGGGGGGACACA.

This clone was seen many times. Mouse germline and gene names are used. The read is 3 residues too short to cover the CDR3 end, so that end is filled in from the germline J gene. The rearrangement joins TRBV1 to TRBJ1-6; the match to TRBD1 covers 8 bases. TRBJ1-6 is treated as an ORF (open reading frame) with a function not yet certain. The trim removed 1 base at V and 7 bases at J, leaving 3 bases unmatched. Germline V CDR1 and CDR2: NSQYPW, LRSPGD (reference sequence). CDR3 length: 15 amino acids. CDR3 region: CTCSAGTGWNSPLYF. CDR3 DNA (partial): TGCACCTGCAGTGCAGGGACAGGGTGGAATTCGCCC.